The following is a TCR beta chain sequence with its context. What it binds is not known. TCRdb's copy holds only in-frame clones and misses some; the assay was immunoSEQ multiplex PCR. The sample lists about 88,000 clones, 55% to 75% seen once, with around 15% in the top ten. These data come from a study of radiotherapy plus CTLA-4 blockade in lung cancer. The study, taken as a whole, reports: An expansion of tumor-derived TCR clones occurred in blood after radiotherapy plus ipilimumab.

The CDR3 has 13 amino acids. CDR1 GTSNPN and CDR2 SVGIG come from the germline V gene (reference sequence). The V segment lost 2 bases and the J segment 8 bases; nucleotides outside the gene matches: 4. Sequencing was performed on peripheral blood, taken from a patient treated with radiotherapy plus ipilimumab. The TCR originated in a human donor with non-small cell lung cancer that progressed on radiotherapy plus ipilimumab. This chain uses TRBV30 with TRBJ2-3, with 10 nucleotides matching TRBD2. CDR3 DNA sequence: TGTGCCTGGAGTCTAGCGGGGGTGGGTACGCAGTATTTT. It encodes CAWSLAGVGTQYF. Complete variable domain (other parts from reference TRBV30 and TRBJ2-3): SQTIHQWPATLVQPVGSPLSLECTVEGTSNPNLYWYRQAAGRGLQLLFYSVGIGQISSEVPQNLSASRPQDRQFILSSKKLLLSDSGFYLCAWSLAGVGTQYFGPGTRLTVL.